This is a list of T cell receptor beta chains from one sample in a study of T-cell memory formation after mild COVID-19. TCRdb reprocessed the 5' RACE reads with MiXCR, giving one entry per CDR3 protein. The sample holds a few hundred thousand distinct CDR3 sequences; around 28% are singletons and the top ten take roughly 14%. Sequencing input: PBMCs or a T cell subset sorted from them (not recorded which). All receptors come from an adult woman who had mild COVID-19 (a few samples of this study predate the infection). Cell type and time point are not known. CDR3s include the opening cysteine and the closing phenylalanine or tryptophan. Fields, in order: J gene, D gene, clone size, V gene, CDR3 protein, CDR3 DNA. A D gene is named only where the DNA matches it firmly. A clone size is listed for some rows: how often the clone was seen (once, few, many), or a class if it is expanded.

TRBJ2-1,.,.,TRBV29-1,CSAGGGTNEQFF,TGCAGCGCGGGCGGCGGTACCAATGAGCAGTTCTTC
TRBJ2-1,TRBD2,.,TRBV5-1,CASSRGTSIFNEQFF,TGCGCCAGCAGCCGAGGGACTAGTATATTCAATGAGCAGTTCTTC
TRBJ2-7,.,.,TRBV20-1,CSASNYDRPPEYEQYF,TGCAGTGCTAGTAATTATGACAGACCCCCTGAATACGAGCAGTACTTC
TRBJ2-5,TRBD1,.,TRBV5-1,CATSPAVGQLGETQYF,TGCGCCACCTCCCCTGCCGTGGGACAGCTAGGAGAGACCCAGTACTTC
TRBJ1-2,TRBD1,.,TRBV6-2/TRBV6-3,CASSRPSDGTGIYGYTF,TGTGCCAGCAGTCGACCATCCGACGGGACAGGGATCTATGGCTACACCTTC
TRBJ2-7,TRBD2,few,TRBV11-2,CASSPWGGMSSYEQYF,TGTGCCAGCAGCCCCTGGGGGGGGATGAGCTCCTACGAGCAGTACTTC
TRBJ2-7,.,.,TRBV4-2,CASSHGQIGSGEQYF,TGTGCCAGCAGCCACGGGCAGATCGGATCAGGCGAGCAGTACTTC
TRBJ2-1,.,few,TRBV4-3,CASSQDSLVESGQFF,TGCGCCAGCAGCCAAGATTCTCTAGTGGAGTCTGGGCAGTTCTTC
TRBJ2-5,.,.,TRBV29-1,CSVVLGLRETQYF,TGCAGCGTTGTTCTCGGACTCCGAGAGACCCAGTACTTC
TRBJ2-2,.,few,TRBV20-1,CSAPKDTGELFF,TGCAGTGCCCCGAAGGACACCGGGGAGCTGTTTTTT
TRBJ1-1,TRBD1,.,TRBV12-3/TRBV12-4,CASTLGQGTTEAFF,TGTGCCAGCACCCTAGGACAGGGGACGACTGAAGCTTTCTTT
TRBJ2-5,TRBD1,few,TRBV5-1,CASRHGTGGSGETQYF,TGCGCCAGCAGACACGGGACAGGGGGGAGCGGAGAGACCCAGTACTTC
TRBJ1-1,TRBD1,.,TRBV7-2,CASSRQTGIGVNTEAFF,TGTGCCAGCAGCCGCCAGACAGGGATCGGGGTGAACACTGAAGCTTTCTTT
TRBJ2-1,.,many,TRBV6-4,CASSDSDGSSYNEQFF,TGTGCCAGCAGTGACTCAGACGGTAGCTCCTACAATGAGCAGTTCTTC
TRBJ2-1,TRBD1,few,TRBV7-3,CASSPLMGQGYNEQFF,TGTGCCAGCAGCCCCCTCATGGGACAGGGCTACAATGAGCAGTTCTTC
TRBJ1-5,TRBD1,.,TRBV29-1,CSVRGQGDQPQHF,TGCAGCGTTCGGGGACAGGGTGATCAGCCCCAGCATTTT
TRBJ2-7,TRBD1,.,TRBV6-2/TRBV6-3,CASSYPGTVLDEQYF,TGTGCCAGCAGTTACCCCGGGACAGTTCTCGACGAGCAGTACTTC
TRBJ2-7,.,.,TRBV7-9,CASSSTGEDYEQYF,TGTGCCAGCAGCTCCACAGGGGAGGACTACGAGCAGTACTTC
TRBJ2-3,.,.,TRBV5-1,CASMESGVADTQYF,TGCGCCAGCATGGAATCGGGAGTGGCAGATACGCAGTATTTT
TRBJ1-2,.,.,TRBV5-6,CASSFKGTADYGYTF,TGTGCCAGCAGCTTTAAAGGGACCGCGGACTATGGCTACACCTTC
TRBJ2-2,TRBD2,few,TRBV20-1,CSASSTSGGRTGELFF,TGCAGTGCTAGCAGTACAAGCGGGGGACGCACCGGGGAGCTGTTTTTT
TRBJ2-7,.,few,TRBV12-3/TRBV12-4,CASSTQASYEQYF,TGTGCCAGCAGTACCCAAGCCTCCTACGAGCAGTACTTC
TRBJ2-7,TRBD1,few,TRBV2,CASSSETGYSYEQYF,TGTGCCAGCAGTTCAGAGACAGGGTACTCCTACGAGCAGTACTTC
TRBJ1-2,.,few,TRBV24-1,CASLESDGYTF,TGTGCCTCCCTCGAATCGGACGGCTACACCTTC
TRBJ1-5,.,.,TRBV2,CASRADGRPQHF,TGTGCCAGCAGAGCAGACGGTCGACCCCAGCATTTT
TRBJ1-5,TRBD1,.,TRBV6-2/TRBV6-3,CASRLGTGFNQPQHF,TGTGCCAGCAGATTAGGGACAGGGTTCAATCAGCCCCAGCATTTT
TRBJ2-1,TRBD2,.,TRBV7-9,CASSYSGVMDEQFF,TGTGCCAGCAGCTATAGCGGGGTTATGGATGAGCAGTTCTTC
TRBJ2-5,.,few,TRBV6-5,CASSYSVTEETQYF,TGTGCCAGCAGTTACTCGGTGACCGAAGAGACCCAGTACTTC
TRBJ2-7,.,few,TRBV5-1,CASSLDTTYEQYF,TGCGCCAGCAGCTTGGATACGACCTACGAGCAGTACTTC
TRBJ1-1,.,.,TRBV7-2,CASSLQRLTEAFF,TGTGCCAGCAGCTTACAGCGGCTCACTGAAGCTTTCTTT
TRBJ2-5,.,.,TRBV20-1,CSARGGSERTLKTQYF,TGCAGTGCTAGAGGTGGATCCGAGCGCACCCTGAAGACCCAGTACTTC
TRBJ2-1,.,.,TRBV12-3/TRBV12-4,CASSHRGLNEQFF,TGTGCCAGCAGCCACCGGGGGCTAAATGAGCAGTTCTTC
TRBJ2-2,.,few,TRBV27,CASSLAPPVELFF,TGTGCCAGCAGTTTAGCACCCCCAGTGGAGCTGTTTTTT
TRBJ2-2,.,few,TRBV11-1,CASSSTTAGELFF,TGTGCCAGCAGCTCAACTACCGCCGGGGAGCTGTTTTTT